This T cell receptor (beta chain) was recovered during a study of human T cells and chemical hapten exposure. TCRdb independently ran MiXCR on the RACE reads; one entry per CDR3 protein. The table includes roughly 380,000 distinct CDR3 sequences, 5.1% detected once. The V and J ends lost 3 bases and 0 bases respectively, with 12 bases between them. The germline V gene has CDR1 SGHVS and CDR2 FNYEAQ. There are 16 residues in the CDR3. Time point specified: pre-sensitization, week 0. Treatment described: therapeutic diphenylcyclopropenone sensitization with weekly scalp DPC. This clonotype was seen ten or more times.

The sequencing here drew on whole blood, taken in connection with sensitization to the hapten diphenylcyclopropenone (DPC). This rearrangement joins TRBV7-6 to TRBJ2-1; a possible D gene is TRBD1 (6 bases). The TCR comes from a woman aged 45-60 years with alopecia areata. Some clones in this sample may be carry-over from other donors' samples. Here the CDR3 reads CASSFLDSSSYNEQFF. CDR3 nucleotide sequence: TGTGCCAGCAGCTTCCTGGACAGCAGCTCCTACAATGAGCAGTTCTTC.